The 13 T cell receptor beta chains below come from one sample, sequenced in a study of shared clonotypes between healthy human individuals. Measured with immunoSEQ multiplex PCR; TCRdb has only the in-frame clones, and not every one. The sample carries roughly 2.2 million clones, just under 95% recorded once. The sample was naive CD4+ T cells from PBMCs. Documented subset: CD45RA+ positively selected. These receptors were obtained from a man aged 18 to 30 in good health. Some clones in this sample may be carry-over from other donors' samples.

V usage is TRBV15 and J usage is TRBJ1-2, with a possible D match to TRBD1 (6 bases). The V end was cut by 8 bases, the J end by 0 bases, with 13 bases between. The CDR3 extends over 14 amino acids. The germline gives CDR1 LNHNV, CDR2 YYDKDF (reference sequence). CDR3 nucleotide sequence: TGTGCCACCGGCCGGGACATATCTAACTATGGCTACACCTTC. As protein: CATGRDISNYGYTF.

This clone was recorded only once. The CDR3 sequence is CASSPTGFSGELFF. The DNA for the CDR3 is TGTGCCAGCAGTCCCACAGGTTTCTCCGGGGAGCTGTTTTTT. The chain recombines TRBV2 with TRBJ2-2; the D gene is possibly TRBD1 (5 bases). Trimming shortened V by 5 bases and J by 6 bases, and 13 bases separated the two germline ends. CDR3 length: 14 amino acids. The germline gives CDR1 SNHLY, CDR2 FYNNEI. Supplemented by reference TRBV2 and TRBJ2-2, the full variable domain reads EPEVTQTPSHQVTQMGQEVILRCVPISNHLYFYWYRQILGQKVEFLVSFYNNEISEKSEIFDDQFSVERPDGSNFTLKIRSTKLEDSAMYFCASSPTGFSGELFFGEGSRLTVL.

This clone was recorded a few times. Other DNA sequences in the same sample also yield this CDR3. J is TRBJ1-1 and V is TRBV11-2; D possibly corresponds to TRBD1 (6 bases). Per germline, CDR1 SGHAT and CDR2 FQNNGV. This CDR3 region has 14 residues. V gave up 3 bases and J gave up 0 bases, with 8 bases separating them. CDR3 bases: TGTGCCAGCAGCTTGCAGGGGTTGAACACTGAAGCTTTCTTT. Its protein product is CASSLQGLNTEAFF.

This chain uses TRBV25-1 with TRBJ1-6; D perhaps matches TRBD1 (6 bases). Trimming left V 9 bases short and J 7 bases short, with 13 bases between. This CDR3 comprises 13 residues. Germline V gives CDR1 MGHDK, CDR2 SYGVNS. CDR3 nucleotide sequence: TGTGCCAGGACTACAGGGTTAAATTCACCCCTCCACTTT. Its translation: CARTTGLNSPLHF.

This rearrangement joins TRBV28 to TRBJ1-3, with D perhaps TRBD1 (6 bases). V lost 4 bases and J 1 base, leaving 14 bases between the germline ends. From germline, CDR1 is MDHEN and CDR2 SYDVKM. The CDR3 extends over 16 amino acids. This CDR3 is CASSWGLTGSGNTIYF. The CDR3 DNA reads as TGTGCCAGCAGTTGGGGACTTACAGGGTCTGGAAACACCATATATTTT.

The chain uses TRBV11-3 and TRBJ2-2; D is undetermined. V lost 5 bases and J 6 bases, leaving 7 bases between the germline ends. CDR3 size: 12 residues. CDR1 is SGHNT, CDR2 YENEEA, per germline. CDR3 DNA: TGTGCCAGCAGCCCCCAGTCCGGGGAGCTGTTTTTT. Encoded protein: CASSPQSGELFF.

The V and J genes are TRBV7-2 and TRBJ2-1; D may be TRBD2 (5 bases). V was pared by 1 base and J by 3 bases, with 10 bases between. The CDR3 runs to 15 residues. Germline CDR1 is SGHTA and CDR2 is FQGNSA. CDR3 in amino acids: CASSLGGAIYNEQFF. The DNA for the CDR3 is TGTGCCAGCAGCTTAGGGGGAGCGATCTACAATGAGCAGTTCTTC.

Only one count was recorded for this clone. The chain links TRBV5-1 to TRBJ1-1; the D is unclear. Trimming shortened V by 5 bases and J by 3 bases, and 17 bases separated the two germline ends. Germline V lookup: CDR1 SGHRS, CDR2 YFSETQ. The CDR3 sequence is 15 residues long. The CDR3 DNA reads TGCGCCAGCAGGATTCAAGGTGTTGCGGACACTGAAGCTTTCTTT. Residues: CASRIQGVADTEAFF.

The chain uses TRBV7-2 and TRBJ2-7, with D possibly being TRBD1 (5 bases). Looked up from germline, CDR1 is SGHTA and CDR2 is FQGNSA. The V and J ends lost 1 base and 1 base respectively, with 8 bases between them. The CDR3 totals 14 residues. CDR3 protein: CASSLGRASYEQYF. CDR3 sequence (DNA): TGTGCCAGCAGCTTAGGCAGGGCATCCTACGAGCAGTACTTC.

V is TRBV6-1 and J is TRBJ2-1; D unresolved. The germline gives CDR1 MNHNS, CDR2 SASEGT. V dropped 2 bases and J dropped 10 bases, with 9 bases sitting between them. CDR3 length: 12 residues. CDR3 nucleotides: TGTGCCAGCAGTGAACCCCGTGGAGAGCAGTTCTTC. It translates to CASSEPRGEQFF.

The chain carries TRBV2 and TRBJ2-1, with D perhaps assigned TRBD1 or TRBD2 (6 bases each). Per the germline V gene, CDR1 is SNHLY and CDR2 is FYNNEI. The length of the CDR3 is 14 residues. Trimming stripped 3 bases from V and 8 bases from J, with 14 bases between. The CDR3 reads CASSDGPGGYEQFF. The CDR3 region has the DNA TGTGCCAGCAGTGATGGTCCCGGGGGCTATGAGCAGTTCTTC.

This chain connects TRBV4-2 to TRBJ2-2, with TRBD1 as a possible D gene (5 bases). CDR1 LGHNA and CDR2 YNFKEQ come from the germline V gene. The germline V and J ends were trimmed by 0 bases and 5 bases, with 13 bases remaining between them. The CDR3 spans 16 residues. CDR3 in amino acids: CASSQDGQGGTGELFF. In nucleotides, the CDR3 is TGTGCCAGCAGCCAAGACGGGCAGGGTGGGACCGGGGAGCTGTTTTTT.

The rearrangement joins TRBV5-1 to TRBJ1-1; D is unclear. V lost 3 bases to trimming and J lost 0 bases, with 12 bases between them. The CDR3 has 15 amino acids. The germline V gene has CDR1 SGHRS and CDR2 YFSETQ. In DNA form, the CDR3 reads TGCGCCAGCAGCTACGAGGACCTAATGAACACTGAAGCTTTCTTT. It encodes CASSYEDLMNTEAFF.